The 11 T cell receptor beta chains in this list originate from one sample, sequenced in a study of blood T cell repertoires in COVID-19. Sequenced by immunoSEQ multiplex PCR; TCRdb stores in-frame clones only, minus some. The data contain some 150,000 clones, more than 70% of them seen just once; the ten biggest clones take up 2.3%. Sequenced material: peripheral blood. Receptor source: a human donor in a cohort sampled during active COVID-19.

This chain links TRBV7-2 with TRBJ2-7, with D possibly matching TRBD1 (5 bases). In germline, CDR1 is SGHTA, CDR2 FQGNSA. Trimming cost V 5 bases and J 7 bases, with 24 bases left between them. The CDR3 is 16 residues long. The CDR3 is CASSPQTRVSNVEQYF. Written as DNA, the CDR3 is TGTGCCAGCAGCCCCCAAACCAGGGTCTCCAATGTTGAGCAGTACTTC.

The chain joins TRBV28 to TRBJ1-4, with D tentatively TRBD1 (6 bases). Per germline, CDR1 MDHEN and CDR2 SYDVKM. The CDR3 is 16 residues long. Deletions cut 5 bases from V and 3 bases from J, with 16 bases between. The CDR3 region has the DNA TGTGCCAGCAGTCCCTTTAGGGGGTCGGCTAATGAAAAACTGTTTTTT. Translating it yields CASSPFRGSANEKLFF.

This clone was seen a single time. The V and J genes are TRBV3-1 (or the pseudogene TRBV3-2) and TRBJ2-2; 8 bases agree with TRBD1. From germline, CDR1 is LGHDT and CDR2 YNNKEL (reference sequence). This CDR3 has 14 residues. V gave up 3 bases and J gave up 7 bases; unmatched junction bases: 4. The CDR3 sequence: CASSQGGQVGELFF. The CDR3 bases are TGTGCCAGCAGCCAGGGGGGACAGGTCGGGGAGCTGTTTTTT.

The table lists this clone with a few counts. The chain joins TRBV10-1 to TRBJ1-3, with no clear D. Trimming stripped 0 bases from V and 0 bases from J, with 6 bases between. Germline assignment: CDR1 WNHNN and CDR2 SYGVQD (reference sequence). The CDR3 is 15 residues long. CDR3: CASSESPSSGNTIYF. CDR3 bases: TGCGCCAGCAGTGAGTCGCCTAGCTCTGGAAACACCATATATTTT.

The V call is TRBV7-2, the J call TRBJ1-1; weak D call: TRBD1 (5 bases). CDR1 and CDR2 from the germline V gene are SGHTA and FQGNSA. The CDR3 is made up of 15 amino acids. Trimming cost V 5 bases and J 2 bases, with 15 bases left between them. Here the CDR3 DNA reads TGTGCCAGCAGCCCAATGGGGGGAGGAAACACTGAAGCTTTCTTT. It is translated as CASSPMGGGNTEAFF.

The chain carries TRBV24-1 and TRBJ1-5; 9 nucleotides match TRBD1. CDR1 and CDR2 (germline): KGHDR, SFDVKD. V trimming: 6 bases; J trimming: 7 bases; junction bases outside the gene matches: 6. The CDR3 is made up of 14 amino acids. CDR3 bases: TGTGCCACCAGTCGGACAGGGGCTGGGCAGCCCCAGCATTTT. This gives the protein CATSRTGAGQPQHF.

With regard to this clone: Sequence at one end of the junction differs from germline and may be a read error. This chain joins TRBV2 and TRBJ2-7; D is unclear. Looked up from germline, CDR1 is SNHLY and CDR2 is FYNNEI. This CDR3 is 12 amino acids long. CDR3 sequence reads: CASREEEWEQYF. The DNA of the CDR3 is TGTGCCAGCAGGGAAGAGGAGTGGGAGCAGTACTTC.

This chain uses TRBV24-1 with TRBJ1-2; D call uncertain. V was trimmed by 3 bases and J by 5 bases, leaving 15 bases between them. From germline, CDR1 is KGHDR and CDR2 SFDVKD. There are 15 residues in the CDR3. The CDR3 sequence: CATSDGSGSRYGYTF. The DNA for the CDR3 is TGTGCCACCAGTGATGGCTCGGGAAGCAGGTATGGCTACACCTTC.

The CDR3 nucleotides read TGTGCCAGTAGCGCCCGGCCGGCAGGGAACACTGAAGCTTTCTTT. Amino acid sequence: CASSARPAGNTEAFF. The J gene is TRBJ1-1, the V gene TRBV19, with unresolved D. V was shortened by 6 bases and J by 1 base, with 15 bases between the two germline ends. The length of the CDR3 is 15 residues. The germline V gene encodes CDR1 LNHDA and CDR2 SQIVND (reference sequence).

CDR3 sequence: CASSARRGRTDTQYF. The CDR3 DNA reads as TGTGCCAGCAGTGCTCGGCGGGGGCGCACAGATACGCAGTATTTT. The V gene is TRBV2, the J gene TRBJ2-3; D might be TRBD2 (7 bases). The CDR3 totals 15 residues. Germline V gives CDR1 SNHLY, CDR2 FYNNEI. V lost 4 bases to trimming and J lost 1 base, with 12 bases between them.

The chain links TRBV3-1 (or the pseudogene TRBV3-2) to TRBJ2-3; D remains ambiguous. The V gene's germline CDR1 is LGHDT and CDR2 YNNKEL (reference sequence). Trimming shortened V by 3 bases and J by 5 bases, and 12 bases separated the two germline ends. The CDR3 consists of 14 residues. The DNA of the CDR3 is TGTGCCAGCAGCCACCCGCACGTTAGAGATACGCAGTATTTT. Its translation: CASSHPHVRDTQYF.